This TCR beta chain emerged from a study of PD-1 blockade in classical Hodgkin lymphoma. Study-level points and caveats: Whatever underlies the repertoire differences (possibly disease activity or prior therapy) remains undefined. Lower baseline TCR diversity was reported for newly diagnosed patients than for healthy donors.

In regard to this clone: Its antigen is not known.

Documented time point: newly diagnosed, previously untreated cHL patient sample. Comparator PBMCs were from newly diagnosed, untreated classical Hodgkin lymphoma. Sequencing was performed with immunoSEQ multiplex PCR; in TCRdb, only in-frame clones are kept and a portion is missing. The sample yields approximately 45,000 clones, more than 75% seen once. V was cut by 0 bases and J by 2 bases, with 11 bases left in between. Germline CDR1 SGDLS, CDR2 YYNGEE. The CDR3 sequence is 15 residues long. The clonotype comes from a human donor with classical Hodgkin lymphoma. Sequenced sample: peripheral blood mononuclear cells (PBMCs). V and J are TRBV9 and TRBJ2-5; maybe TRBD2 (6 bases). Here the CDR3 reads CASSVEGTRQETQYF. The DNA of the CDR3 is TGTGCCAGCAGCGTAGAGGGGACTCGGCAAGAGACCCAGTACTTC.